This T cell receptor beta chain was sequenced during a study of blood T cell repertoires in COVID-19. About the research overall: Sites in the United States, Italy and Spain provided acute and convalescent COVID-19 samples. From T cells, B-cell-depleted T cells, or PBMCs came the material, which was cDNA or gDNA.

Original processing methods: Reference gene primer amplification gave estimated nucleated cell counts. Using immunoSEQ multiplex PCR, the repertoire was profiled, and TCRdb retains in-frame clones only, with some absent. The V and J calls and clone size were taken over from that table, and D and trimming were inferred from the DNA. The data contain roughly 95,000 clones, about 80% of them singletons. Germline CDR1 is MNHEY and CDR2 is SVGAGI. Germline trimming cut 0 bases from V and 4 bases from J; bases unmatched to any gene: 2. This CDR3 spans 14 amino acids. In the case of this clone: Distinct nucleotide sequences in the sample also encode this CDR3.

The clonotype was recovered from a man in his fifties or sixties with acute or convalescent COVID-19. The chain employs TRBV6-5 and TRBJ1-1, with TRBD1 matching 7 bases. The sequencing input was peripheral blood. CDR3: CASSYSRTGTEAFF. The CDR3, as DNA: TGTGCCAGCAGTTACTCGCGGACAGGCACTGAAGCTTTCTTT.